The sample holds one count of the clone carrying this T cell receptor (beta chain). The sample comes from a study of technical replicates of blood from a handful of donors. Clones were read by immunoSEQ multiplex PCR, and TCRdb kept only the in-frame ones, dropping some. This table holds some 83,000 clones, 85% to 95% found once. The CDR3 spans 17 residues. Trimming removed 2 bases from V and 4 bases from J; junction bases left unmatched: 8. In germline, CDR1 is LNHDA, CDR2 SQIVND (reference sequence). The source is a human donor in good health. V is TRBV19 and J is TRBJ2-2; 9 bases are a match to TRBD1. Sequencing was performed on T cells isolated from PBMCs. DNA for the CDR3: TGTGCCAGTAGTATAAATCGGGACAGGGTCAGCACCGGGGAGCTGTTTTTT. This sequence encodes CASSINRDRVSTGELFF.